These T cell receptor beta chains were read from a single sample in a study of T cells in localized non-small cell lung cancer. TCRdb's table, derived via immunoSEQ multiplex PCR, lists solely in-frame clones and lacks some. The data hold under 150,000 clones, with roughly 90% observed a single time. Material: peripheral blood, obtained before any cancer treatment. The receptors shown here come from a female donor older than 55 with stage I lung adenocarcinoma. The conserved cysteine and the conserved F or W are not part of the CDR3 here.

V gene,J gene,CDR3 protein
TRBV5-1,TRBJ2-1,ASSLLAYSYNEQF
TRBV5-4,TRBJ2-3,AGQVGSGRGGGTQY
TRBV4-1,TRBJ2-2,ASSQLPVGQGRTGELF
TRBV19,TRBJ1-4,ASSIGGIGKLF
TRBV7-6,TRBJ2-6,ASSLVRGRLESGANVLT
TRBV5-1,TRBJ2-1,ASSLALDEQF
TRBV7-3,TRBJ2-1,ASSRQSGYEQF
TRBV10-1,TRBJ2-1,ASSESHRTGGNEQF
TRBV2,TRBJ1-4,ASRPGGEKLF
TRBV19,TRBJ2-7,ASSTTGGQGALGEQY
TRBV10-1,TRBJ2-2,ASSEVGGANTGELF
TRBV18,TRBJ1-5,ASSPGAAQPQH
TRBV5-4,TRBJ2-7,ASSPAGQGSSYEQY
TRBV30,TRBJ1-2,AWSLGQGAYT
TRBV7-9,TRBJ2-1,ASSSTRMYNEQF
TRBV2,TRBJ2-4,ASAPGEKGNIQY
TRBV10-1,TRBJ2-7,ASSPGGAGDEQY
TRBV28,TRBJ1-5,ASSSQTRGHQPQH
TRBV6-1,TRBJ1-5,ASSINQPQH
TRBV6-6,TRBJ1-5,ASSYSTDQPQH
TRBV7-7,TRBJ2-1,ASSLTSGKYNEQF
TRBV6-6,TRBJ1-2,ASSPGVSFFGYT
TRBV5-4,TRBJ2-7,ASSLDRASGPYEQY
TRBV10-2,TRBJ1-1,ASSLDGMNTEAF
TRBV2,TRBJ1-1,ASSPGRTNTEAF
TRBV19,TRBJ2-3,ASSRESSDTQY
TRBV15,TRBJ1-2,ATSRGGTGGVYGYT
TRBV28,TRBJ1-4,ASSLITLEKLF
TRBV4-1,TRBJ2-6,ASSRETGSGANVLT
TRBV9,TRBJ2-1,ASSEQAFSYNEQF
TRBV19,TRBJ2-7,ASSTNRDISSYEQY
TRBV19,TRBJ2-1,ASSTPPYNEQF
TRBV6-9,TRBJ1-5,ASTPRLGQPQH
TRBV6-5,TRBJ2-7,ASSYSGKSSYEQY
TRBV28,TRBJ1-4,ASSSTNEKLF
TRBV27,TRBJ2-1,ASSARPSSGSHNEQF
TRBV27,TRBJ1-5,ASSLGSYQPQH
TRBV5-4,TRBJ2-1,ASSFSETGAYNEQF
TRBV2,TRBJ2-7,ASGWNSASSYEQY
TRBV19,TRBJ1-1,ASSTDRGGTEAF
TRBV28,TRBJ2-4,ASRTTGPVAKNIQY
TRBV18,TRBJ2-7,ASSPGQGRAYEQY
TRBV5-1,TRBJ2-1,ASSTPGGGNEQF
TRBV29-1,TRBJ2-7,SVWEGQGYYEQY
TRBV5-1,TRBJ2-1,ASSFPGNEQF
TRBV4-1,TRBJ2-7,ASSQMGSEQY
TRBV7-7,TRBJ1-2,ASSLARIVSNYGYT
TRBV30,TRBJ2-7,AWSVLYGDRGSYEQY
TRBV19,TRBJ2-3,ASITPAGDTQY
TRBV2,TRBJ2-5,ASTPRETQY
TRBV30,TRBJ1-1,AWRADRDPEAF
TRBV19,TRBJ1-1,ASSTRGGANTEAF
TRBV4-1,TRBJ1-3,ASSQVGASGNTIY
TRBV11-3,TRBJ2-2,ASSPGLGDTGELF
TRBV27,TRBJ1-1,ASSLRVLSTEAF
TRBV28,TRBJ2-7,ASSRYTGAAYEQY
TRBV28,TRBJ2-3,ASSLQGPDTQY